The T cell receptor (beta chain) under discussion was sequenced for a study of blood T cell repertoires in COVID-19. CDR3 length: 15 amino acids. Germline V gene sequence: CDR1 SGHTA, CDR2 FQGNSA. J gave up 1 base and V 5 bases, and 4 bases lay outside the gene matches. In the original analysis: It was from reference gene primer amplification that nucleated cell counts were estimated. Measured with immunoSEQ multiplex PCR; TCRdb has only the in-frame clones, and not every one. V, J and clone size reflect that table, while D and trimming were determined from the DNA. The sample holds some 180,000 clones, around 80% seen once.

The TCR originated in a man aged 55 to 70 with acute or convalescent COVID-19. J is TRBJ2-1 and V is TRBV7-2; 8 bases fit TRBD1. Sequencing input: peripheral blood. The CDR3 loop is CASSPDRGSYNEQFF. CDR3 DNA: TGTGCCAGCAGCCCCGACAGGGGATCCTACAATGAGCAGTTCTTC.